This is a list of T cell receptor beta chains from one sample in a study of T cell changes during pregnancy in multiple sclerosis. Some clones are missing from TCRdb's copy, which holds only in-frame ones; the method was immunoSEQ multiplex PCR. The data contain 73,000 or so clones, about 89% of them singletons. This material consisted of peripheral blood, taken in the second trimester of pregnancy. Receptors originate from a female donor with multiple sclerosis, enrolled in a pregnancy study. CDR3s include the opening cysteine and the closing phenylalanine or tryptophan. A D gene is named only where the DNA matches it firmly.

TRBJ2-7 TRBD2 TRBV2 TGTGCCAGCAAACCGGGACTAGCGGGCGGCTACGAGCAGTACTTC CASKPGLAGGYEQYF
TRBJ1-1 - TRBV4-1 TGCGCCAGCAGCCACGCCTGGGGGAGGTACACTGAAGCTTTCTTT CASSHAWGRYTEAFF
TRBJ1-5 TRBD1 TRBV19 TGTGCCAGTAGTATAGCCCCGGGACAGGGGCAGCCCCAGCATTTT CASSIAPGQGQPQHF
TRBJ2-3 TRBD2 TRBV6-1 TGTGCCAGCACCGAAAAGCGGGGGGGAGGAGATACGCAGTATTTT CASTEKRGGGDTQYF
TRBJ1-1 TRBD1 TRBV5-8 TGTGCCAGCAGCTTAGACAGGGGGCGAATTGGCACTGAAGCTTTCTTT CASSLDRGRIGTEAFF
TRBJ1-2 TRBD1 TRBV7-2 TGTGCCAGCAGCTTGCAGGGACAGGGGGCGAGTGGCTACACCTTC CASSLQGQGASGYTF
TRBJ1-2 TRBD1 TRBV29-1 TGCAGCGGCATCCTTTTAGGGGGCGGTGGCTACACCTTC CSGILLGGGGYTF
TRBJ1-2 TRBD1 TRBV6-5 TGTGCCAGCAGTTACTCGCCGGACAGGGGGCGAGGCTACACCTTC CASSYSPDRGRGYTF
TRBJ2-7 - TRBV21-1 TGTGCCAGCAGCAAAGCAAGAGCGGGGGGACACGAGCAGTACTTC CASSKARAGGHEQYF
TRBJ2-5 TRBD2 TRBV5-1 TGCGCCAGCAGCCCGGGGGGTCTAGGGGCCCGGCAAGAGACCCAGTACTTC CASSPGGLGARQETQYF
TRBJ2-5 TRBD2 TRBV5-5 TGTGCCAGCAGCTTGGGTGTGGCGGGGGTGGGAGAGACCCAGTACTTC CASSLGVAGVGETQYF
TRBJ1-2 - TRBV5-6 TGTGCCAGCAGCTTGCGACTAGTGGGAGGTGGCTACACCTTC CASSLRLVGGGYTF
TRBJ2-7 - TRBV6-5 TGTGCCAGCAGTACATACACAGGCTCCTACGAGCAGTACTTC CASSTYTGSYEQYF
TRBJ2-7 TRBD2 TRBV9 TGTGCCAGCAGCCCAGGACTAGCCTCCGAGCAGTACTTC CASSPGLASEQYF
TRBJ1-1 TRBD1 TRBV5-1 TGCGCCAGCAGCTTAACAGGGGGCGCCGGCACTGAAGCTTTCTTT CASSLTGGAGTEAFF
TRBJ1-5 TRBD1 TRBV6-5 TGTGCCAGCAAGACAGGGGGCGCGGGACAGCCCCAGCATTTT CASKTGGAGQPQHF